This TCR beta chain came from a study of post-analysis software for immune sequencing data. Findings and caveats of the study: A significant reduction in normalized Chao1 diversity was observed in multiple sclerosis patients versus controls. Comparison of patients with controls showed about 5 TRBV segments more frequent in patients, TRBV5-6, TRBV5-1 and TRBV20-1 among them.

Built from TCR beta cDNA, the libraries had unique molecular identifiers in them. Starting from approximately 0.95 to 9.8 million T cells, the study yielded 460,000 or so cDNA molecules. TCRdb reanalysed the PCR reads using MiXCR and keeps one entry per CDR3 protein. The data contain 350,000 to 450,000 distinct CDR3 sequences, approximately 38% of them singletons. The V gene's germline CDR1 is SEHNR and CDR2 FQNEAQ (reference sequence). This CDR3 spans 17 amino acids. With 4 bases removed from V and 5 bases from J, the gap between germline ends came to 23 bases. Points on this clonotype: Its target is not known.

The TCR sequence derives from a girl aged 10 to 17 with multiple sclerosis. The rearrangement links TRBV7-9 to TRBJ2-5, with D unresolved. Sequenced sample: blood. Here the CDR3 DNA reads TGTGCCAGCAGCTCTCCTAAAGACCCCGGATCGAGGGAGACCCAGTACTTC. It is translated as CASSSPKDPGSRETQYF.